The clone carrying this T cell receptor (beta chain) was seen ten or more times. The data are from a study of T cells in Graves' hyperthyroidism and ophthalmopathy. RNA transcripts gave rise to amplified TCR beta CDR3 regions. First-round RT-PCR targeting the TCR CDR3 was performed with the HTBI primer set. From the multiplex PCR reads, TCRdb called clonotypes with MiXCR, one entry per CDR3 protein. The sample lists hundreds of thousands of distinct CDR3 sequences, 14% to 15% occurring once. Germline assignment: CDR1 MNHEY and CDR2 SVGEGT. CDR3 length: 15 residues. The germline V and J ends were trimmed by 0 bases and 5 bases, with 13 bases remaining between them.

The V call is TRBV6-2 or TRBV6-3, the J call TRBJ2-5, with D maybe TRBD2 (6 bases). The source of this sequence is a woman between 35 and 50 years old with Graves' ophthalmopathy. Sequencing was performed on blood. The CDR3 reads CASSYSGGTRETQYF. CDR3 in DNA: TGTGCCAGCAGTTACTCGGGCGGGACCAGGGAGACCCAGTACTTC.